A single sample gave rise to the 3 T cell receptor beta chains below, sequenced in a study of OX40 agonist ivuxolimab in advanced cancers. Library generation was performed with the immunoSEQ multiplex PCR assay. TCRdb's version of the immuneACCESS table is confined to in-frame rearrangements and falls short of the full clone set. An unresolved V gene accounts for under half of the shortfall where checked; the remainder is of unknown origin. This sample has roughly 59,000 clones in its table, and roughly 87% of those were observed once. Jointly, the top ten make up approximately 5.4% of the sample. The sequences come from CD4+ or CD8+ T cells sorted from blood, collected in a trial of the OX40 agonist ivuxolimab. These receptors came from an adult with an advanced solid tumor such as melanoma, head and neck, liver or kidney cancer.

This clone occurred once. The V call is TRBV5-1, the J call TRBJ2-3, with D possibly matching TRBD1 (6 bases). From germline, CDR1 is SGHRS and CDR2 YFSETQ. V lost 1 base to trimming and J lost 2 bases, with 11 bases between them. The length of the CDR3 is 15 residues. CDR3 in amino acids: CASSLPTGITDTQYF. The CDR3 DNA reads TGCGCCAGCAGCTTGCCGACAGGTATCACAGATACGCAGTATTTT.

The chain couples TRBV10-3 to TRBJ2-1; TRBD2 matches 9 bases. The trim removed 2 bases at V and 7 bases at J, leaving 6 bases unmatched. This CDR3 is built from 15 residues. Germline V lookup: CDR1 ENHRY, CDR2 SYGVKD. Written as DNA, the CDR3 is TGTGCCATCAGTGAGGGGATAGCGGGAGCGAATGAGCAGTTCTTC. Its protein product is CAISEGIAGANEQFF.

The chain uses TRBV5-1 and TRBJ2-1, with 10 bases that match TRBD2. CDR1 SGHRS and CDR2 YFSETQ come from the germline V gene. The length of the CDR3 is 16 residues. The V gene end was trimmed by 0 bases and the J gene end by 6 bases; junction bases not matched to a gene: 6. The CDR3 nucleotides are TGCGCCAGCAGCTTGGACACTAGCGGGGTCTCCAATGAGCAGTTCTTC. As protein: CASSLDTSGVSNEQFF.